A selection of T cell receptor beta chains follows, all from one sample in a study of blood T cell repertoires in COVID-19. Sequenced by immunoSEQ multiplex PCR; TCRdb stores in-frame clones only, minus some. Of nearly 100,000 clones in the sample, around 88% were seen once. The sequenced sample was peripheral blood. Receptors were obtained from an elderly man with acute or convalescent COVID-19. CDR3s include the opening cysteine and the closing phenylalanine or tryptophan. Clone size appears in some rows only: once, few, many, or a class for an expanded clone.

V gene	J gene	clone size	CDR3 protein
TRBV13	TRBJ1-4	.	CASSLAGGDEKLFF
TRBV19	TRBJ2-7	.	CASSSDRLSYEQYF
TRBV14	TRBJ2-1	.	CASSLGLAGYNEQFF
TRBV19	TRBJ1-2	.	CASSPQGVYGYTF
TRBV7-2	TRBJ1-2	.	CASSMGPSNYGYTF
TRBV4-3	TRBJ2-7	.	CASSHTGTGASEQYF
TRBV28	TRBJ1-1	.	CASSLHFGDTEAFF
TRBV28	TRBJ2-1	.	CASSGTSGNNEQFF
TRBV29-1	TRBJ2-3	.	CSVHSGTDTQYF
TRBV6-5	TRBJ2-5	once	CASAGRVGGETQYF
TRBV5-1	TRBJ2-1	.	CASSLLAGGVGTLRYNEQFF
TRBV3-1/TRBV3-2	TRBJ1-4	once	CASSQEVGGANEKLFF
TRBV6-5	TRBJ2-1	.	CASSFLNEQFF
TRBV5-1	TRBJ2-5	.	CASSLEGVRMETQYF
TRBV27	TRBJ1-1	once	CASRQHREGTEAFF
TRBV13	TRBJ2-7	.	CASQGQAQGWTGQYF
TRBV5-4	TRBJ2-3	.	CASSLGQGLSGDTQYF
TRBV27	TRBJ2-7	.	CASSFGRGDEQYF
TRBV6-1	TRBJ2-7	.	CASSDHAALYEQYF
TRBV28	TRBJ1-6	.	CASSSRTGSSSPLHF
TRBV4-3	TRBJ2-1	.	CASSQVGGSSYNEQFF
TRBV7-2	TRBJ2-3	.	CASSLVASGSLDTQYF
TRBV7-8	TRBJ2-7	.	CASSRSGGAYEQYF
TRBV5-4	TRBJ2-7	.	CASSTGTKSYEQYF
TRBV29-1	TRBJ2-1	many	CSGAGESGYNEQFF
TRBV6-5	TRBJ1-5	few	CASRIGGGNQPQHF
TRBV19	TRBJ2-1	.	CASSAGGYNEQFF
TRBV5-4	TRBJ1-1	once	CASSSESRLTNTEAFF
TRBV4-3	TRBJ1-2	.	CASSQGDGANYGYTF
TRBV7-2	TRBJ2-7	.	CASSLAQGGRSEQYF
TRBV28	TRBJ2-3	.	CASSLFPAGTTRTDTQYF
TRBV9	TRBJ1-4	.	CASSVDGQGQGEKLFF
TRBV19	TRBJ2-1	.	CASIRQEGVGEQFF